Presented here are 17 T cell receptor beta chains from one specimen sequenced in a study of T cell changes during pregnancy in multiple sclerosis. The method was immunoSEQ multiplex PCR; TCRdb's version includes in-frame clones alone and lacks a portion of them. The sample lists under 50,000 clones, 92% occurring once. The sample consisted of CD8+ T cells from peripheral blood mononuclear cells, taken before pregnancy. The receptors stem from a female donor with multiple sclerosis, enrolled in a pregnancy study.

The CDR3, as DNA: TGTGCCAGTAGGAAGCGGGATAGCTACGAGCAGTACTTC. This codes for CASRKRDSYEQYF. J is TRBJ2-7 and V is TRBV19, with 7 bases lining up with TRBD2. Germline CDR1 is LNHDA and CDR2 is SQIVND (reference sequence). V gave up 6 bases and J gave up 3 bases; unmatched junction bases: 5. The CDR3 runs to 13 residues.

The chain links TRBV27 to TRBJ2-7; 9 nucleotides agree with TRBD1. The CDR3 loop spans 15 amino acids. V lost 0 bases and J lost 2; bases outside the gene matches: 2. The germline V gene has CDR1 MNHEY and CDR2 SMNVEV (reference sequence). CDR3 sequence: CASSLSNRGPYEQYF. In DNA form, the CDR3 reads TGTGCCAGCAGTTTATCTAACAGGGGGCCCTACGAGCAGTACTTC.

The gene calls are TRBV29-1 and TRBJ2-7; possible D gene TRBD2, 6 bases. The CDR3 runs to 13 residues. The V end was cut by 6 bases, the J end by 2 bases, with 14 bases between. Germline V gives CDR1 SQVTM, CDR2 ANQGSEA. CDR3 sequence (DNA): TGCAGCGTAAGGAGGGGTAAGGCCTACGAGCAGTACTTC. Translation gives CSVRRGKAYEQYF.

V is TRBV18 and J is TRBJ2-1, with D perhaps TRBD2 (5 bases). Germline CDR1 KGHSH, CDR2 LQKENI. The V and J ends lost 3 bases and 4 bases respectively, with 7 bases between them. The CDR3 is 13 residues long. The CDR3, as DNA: TGTGCCAGCTCACCCACGGGGTACAATGAGCAGTTCTTC. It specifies CASSPTGYNEQFF.

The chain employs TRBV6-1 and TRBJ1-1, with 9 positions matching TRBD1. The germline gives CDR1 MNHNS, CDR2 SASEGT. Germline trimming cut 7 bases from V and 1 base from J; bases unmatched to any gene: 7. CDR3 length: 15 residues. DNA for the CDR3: TGTGCCAGCATTAAGTGGGGACAGGGGAACACTGAAGCTTTCTTT. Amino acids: CASIKWGQGNTEAFF.

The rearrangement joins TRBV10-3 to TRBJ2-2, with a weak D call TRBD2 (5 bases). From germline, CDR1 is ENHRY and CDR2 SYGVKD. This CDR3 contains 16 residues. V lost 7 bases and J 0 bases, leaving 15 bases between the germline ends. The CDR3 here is CAITSLDGTNTGELFF. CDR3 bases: TGTGCCATCACTTCCTTGGACGGGACGAACACCGGGGAGCTGTTTTTT.

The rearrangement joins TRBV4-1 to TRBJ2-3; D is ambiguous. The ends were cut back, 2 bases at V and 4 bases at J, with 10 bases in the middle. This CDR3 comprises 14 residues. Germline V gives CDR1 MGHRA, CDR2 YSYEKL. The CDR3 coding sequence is TGCGCCAGCAGCCAATCCCCTCTTCCAGATACGCAGTATTTT. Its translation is CASSQSPLPDTQYF.

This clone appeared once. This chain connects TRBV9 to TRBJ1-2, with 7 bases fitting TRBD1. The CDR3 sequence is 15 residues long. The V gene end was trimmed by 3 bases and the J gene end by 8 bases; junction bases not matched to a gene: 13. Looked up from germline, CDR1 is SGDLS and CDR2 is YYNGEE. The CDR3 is CASSDSGGRGLGYTF. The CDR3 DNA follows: TGTGCCAGCAGCGACTCGGGCGGGAGGGGGCTGGGCTACACCTTC.

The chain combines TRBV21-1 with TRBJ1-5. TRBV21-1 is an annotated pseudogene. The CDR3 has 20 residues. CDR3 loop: CASSINDGGGDGGVSQPQHF. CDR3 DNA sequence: TGTGCCAGCAGCATTAATGATGGCGGGGGAGACGGCGGGGTGTCGCAGCCCCAGCATTTT.

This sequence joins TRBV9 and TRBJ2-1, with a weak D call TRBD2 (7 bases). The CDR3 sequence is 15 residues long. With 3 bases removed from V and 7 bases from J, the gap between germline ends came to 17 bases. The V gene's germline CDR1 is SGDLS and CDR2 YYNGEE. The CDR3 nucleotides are TGTGCCAGCAGCGCCACTGGAGGGGGGGGAAATGAGCAGTTCTTC. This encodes CASSATGGGGNEQFF.

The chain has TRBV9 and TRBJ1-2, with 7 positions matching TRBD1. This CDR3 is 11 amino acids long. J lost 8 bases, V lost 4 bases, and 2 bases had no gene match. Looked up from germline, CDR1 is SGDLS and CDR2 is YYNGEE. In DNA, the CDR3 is TGTGCCAGCAGCCCGGGACAGGGCTACACCTTC. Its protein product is CASSPGQGYTF.

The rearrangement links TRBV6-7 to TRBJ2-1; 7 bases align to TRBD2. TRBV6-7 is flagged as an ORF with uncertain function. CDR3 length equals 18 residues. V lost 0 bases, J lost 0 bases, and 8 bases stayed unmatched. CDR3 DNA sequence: TGTGCCAGCAGTTACTCAGCGCAGAGCGGGGCCTCCTACAATGAGCAGTTCTTC. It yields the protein CASSYSAQSGASYNEQFF.

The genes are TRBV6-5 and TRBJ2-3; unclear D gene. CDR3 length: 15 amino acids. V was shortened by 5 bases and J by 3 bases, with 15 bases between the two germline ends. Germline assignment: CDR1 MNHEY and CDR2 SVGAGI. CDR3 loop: CASSQLSRYTDTQYF. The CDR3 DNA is TGTGCCAGCAGTCAATTATCACGCTATACAGATACGCAGTATTTT.

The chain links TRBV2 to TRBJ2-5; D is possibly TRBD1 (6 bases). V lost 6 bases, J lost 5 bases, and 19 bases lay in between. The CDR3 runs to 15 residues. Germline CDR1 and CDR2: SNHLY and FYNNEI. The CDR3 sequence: CASRTGAGGWETQYF. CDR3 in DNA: TGTGCCAGCAGGACAGGTGCCGGCGGGTGGGAGACCCAGTACTTC.

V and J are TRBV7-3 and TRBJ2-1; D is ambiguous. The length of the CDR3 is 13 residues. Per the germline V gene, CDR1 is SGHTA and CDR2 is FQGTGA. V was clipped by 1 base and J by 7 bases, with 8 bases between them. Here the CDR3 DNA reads TGTGCCAGCAGCTTAAGTAGTTCGAATGAGCAGTTCTTC. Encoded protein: CASSLSSSNEQFF. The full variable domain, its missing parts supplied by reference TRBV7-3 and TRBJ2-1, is GAGVSQTPSNKVTEKGKYVELRCDPISGHTALYWYRQSLGQGPEFLIYFQGTGAADDSGLPNDRFFAVRPEGSVSTLKIQRTERGDSAVYLCASSLSSSNEQFFGPGTRLTVL.

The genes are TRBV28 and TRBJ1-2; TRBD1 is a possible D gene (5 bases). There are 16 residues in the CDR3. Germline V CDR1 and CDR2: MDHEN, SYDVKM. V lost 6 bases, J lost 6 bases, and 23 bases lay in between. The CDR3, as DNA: TGTGCCAGCAGGCAGACCCGGGACTTTATACTCAATGGCTACACCTTC. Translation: CASRQTRDFILNGYTF.

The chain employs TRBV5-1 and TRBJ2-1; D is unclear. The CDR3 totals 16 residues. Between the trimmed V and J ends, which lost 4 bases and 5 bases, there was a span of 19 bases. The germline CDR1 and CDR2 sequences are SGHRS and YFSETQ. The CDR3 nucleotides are TGCGCCAGCAGCCCCTGGGTCCTCTCCGCGGACAATGAGCAGTTCTTC. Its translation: CASSPWVLSADNEQFF.